This T cell receptor (beta chain) was obtained from a study of neurological immune-mediated disorders. TCRdb ran MiXCR on the 5' RACE reads and lists one entry per CDR3 protein. The sample has 50,000 or so distinct CDR3 sequences, 3.6% seen once. The germline gives CDR1 LGHDT, CDR2 YNNKEL (reference sequence). This CDR3 spans 14 amino acids. Deletions cut 4 bases from V and 1 base from J, with 9 bases between. This clonotype has ten or more counts. Source material: PBMCs. This chain uses TRBV3-1 with TRBJ2-3; D is ambiguous. This TCR was sampled from a man aged 25 to 45 with multiple sclerosis. The CDR3 here is CASSRQTGTDTQYF. In nucleotides, the CDR3 is TGTGCCAGCAGCCGCCAAACAGGCACAGATACGCAGTATTTT.